The present T cell receptor (beta chain) was sequenced within a study of regulatory T cells in long-lasting Graves disease (dated by TCRdb to about 2021). About the study as a whole: Antithyroid drugs had been taken for less than 3 months by newly diagnosed Graves' disease patients. This study used TCR sequencing and RNA sequencing of peripheral blood to compare persistent Graves' disease patients against newly diagnosed Graves' disease patients. The study took place in China and was registered as a clinical trial. A total of approximately 35 samples were covered by TCR sequencing, comprising roughly 13 persistent and about 20 newly diagnosed Graves' disease patients.

Turning to this clonotype: The antigen this receptor binds is unknown. Within one base of it there is no much larger clone, and no base qualities were kept.

Library construction relied on multiplex PCR. The sequencing machine was an Illumina HiSeq 4000. TCR beta libraries were built with iRepertoire HTBI primers and Arm-PCR amplification of CDR3 regions. Before sequencing, the PCR products went through gel purification. Per the original workflow: Gene usage analysis of CDR3 amino acid clonotypes used the approximately 62 TRBV and 12 to 15 TRBJ segments found across samples. Filtered high-quality paired reads were merged into contigs using COPE and FqMerger. BLAST was used to align contigs to the IMGT TRBV, TRBD and TRBJ reference genes, and CDR3 was defined following IMGT. Any clonotype with a frequency above 0.1% was classified as a highly expanded clone. Shannon entropy served as the measure of repertoire diversity, while the Gini coefficient captured V-J evenness. A clonotype found in more than one individual was treated as public. Using fastp trimming at Q25 and MiXCR clonotype assembly, TCRdb reanalyzed the public sequencing data and kept in-frame beta chains. Here each entry gathers all rows of one CDR3 protein and keeps the most common genes and DNA. The authors' filters were not applied to this entry. Within this sample are about 420,000 distinct CDR3 sequences, with roughly 15% of them counted one time only. Around a quarter of the sample is in the top ten clones.

The research as a whole found: Peripheral blood alone was examined, since thyroid tissue, which constituted the primary lesion, could not be accessed. Patients with persistent disease shared more public clonotypes (over 2,500) than newly diagnosed patients did (about 970). Only the TCR beta chain was sequenced and analyzed. Persistent Graves' disease patients showed lower TCR Shannon entropy and fewer highly expanded clones than newly diagnosed patients, suggesting clonal expansion. The authors acknowledged the small sample size as a limitation that may reduce accuracy. Persistent disease showed preferential use of TRBV28, TRBJ1-2 and TRBJ2-5, whereas newly diagnosed disease favored TRBV20-1 and TRBJ2-1.

Read against the paper, the sample's time point label means: newly diagnosed GD, antithyroid drugs for less than 3 months. For both TCR sequencing and RNA sequencing, RNA was extracted from PBMCs in TRIzol. Graves' disease was diagnosed according to American Thyroid Association guidelines. Recruitment of patients was carried out at an endocrinology department in Xi'an, China. Each patient gave approximately 10 milliliters of peripheral blood, collected in an EDTA anticoagulant tube. PBMCs were isolated by Ficoll Paque Plus density gradient separation without further T cell sorting. An Agilent 2100 Bioanalyzer and agarose gel were used to check RNA quality, and a NanoDrop 2000 was used to measure RNA concentration. V has 7 bases trimmed and J has 1 base trimmed; junction bases matching no gene number 5. The germline V gene yields MRHNA for CDR1 and SNTAGT for CDR2. The CDR3, from cysteine to phenylalanine, totals 16 residues. Of all the DNA, just the CDR3 is kept, 48 bases in frame from base 1.

The same data also went into a second study, on T cells in Graves' hyperthyroidism and ophthalmopathy. As the second study states: Stable Graves' hyperthyroidism was defined as the absence of progression to ophthalmopathy over 18 months of follow-up. Hyperthyroidism patients were aged 18 to 65 years and newly diagnosed, with disease duration of less than 2 months. The study excluded patients with uncontrolled infections, other autoimmune diseases, pregnancy or lactation. Diagnoses relied on clinical symptoms, serum thyroxine and TRAb, thyroid ultrasound and orbital computed tomography. For the first round of RT-PCR on the TCR CDR3, the HTBI primer set was used together with the Qiagen OneStep RT-PCR kit. Blood samples also contained most of the expanded thyroid clonotypes (frequency above 0.001), which suggests that blood repertoires may reflect thyroid immune responses. A model built on a 13 V-J signature distinguished ophthalmopathy from stable hyperthyroidism, reaching 87.88% sensitivity and around 81% specificity in cross-validation and 80%/75% in testing. In validation, progression to ophthalmopathy was predicted by the model with roughly 69% sensitivity and around 75% specificity, a median of approximately 6.5 months before onset. A discovery cohort of about 96 patients, approximately 44 with Graves' ophthalmopathy and fewer than 65 with stable Graves' hyperthyroidism, was used to find distinguishing TCR V-J signatures. Whether ophthalmopathy could be predicted prospectively was tested in an independent validation cohort made up of roughly 19 hyperthyroidism patients plus 17 patients who later progressed to ophthalmopathy. The 75 to 100 discovery patients were divided at random into training and test sets in a 7:3 ratio. The study also compared thyroid tissue and blood T-cell repertoires from five or six Graves' hyperthyroidism patients. After blood sampling, hyperthyroidism patients were treated with methimazole at a starting dose of 30 mg daily, and ophthalmopathy patients were treated with high-dose intravenous methylprednisolone. Libraries were constructed in a second round of multiplex PCR, after which size selection and purification were carried out. Libraries were sequenced paired-end with 100 bp reads on an Illumina HiSeq2000. SOAPnuke was used to process the raw data, removing reads that contained adapters or uncalled bases, had a mean Phred below 15, or lacked an exact match to the constant primer or identifier. COPE v1.2.5 was used to merge high-quality paired reads, and clonotypes were defined as unique nucleotide sequences. MiTCR v1.1 was used to align clonotypes to the IMGT TRBV, TRBD and TRBJ reference segments. Analysis was restricted to V-J combinations with a frequency above 0.0001, which covered about 99% of repertoires. A TCS score was defined as the ratio between F50 (clonal expansion) and ExV (chaos), using BLOSUM62-based TCRdist between CDR3 peptides within each V-J. Welch's t-statistics and random forest reduced fewer than 600 V-J features to about 13, which were used in a naive Bayes classifier (R e1071). No statistical method was used to fix the sample size in advance, and group allocation was not hidden from the investigators. The paper describes TCR Vbeta CDR3 sequencing of 130 to 150 peripheral blood samples, made up of some 40 ophthalmopathy patients, roughly 80 hyperthyroidism patients and 17 progressor patients.

The TCR originated in a woman in her late teens or twenties with Graves disease. Donor details come from another sample of the same person, matched by shared clones. The sample in question was peripheral blood mononuclear cells (PBMCs), obtained at new diagnosis, from a patient treated with antithyroid drugs. The chain couples TRBV6-4 to TRBJ2-7, and TRBD2 matches 15 of the central bases. The base sequence is TGTGCCAGCACTGGGGGGACTAGCGGGAGGTCCTACGAGCAGTACTTC. Its protein is CASTGGTSGRSYEQYF.